This is a list of T cell receptor beta chains from one sample in a study of blood T cells in healthy people across ages. TCRdb independently ran MiXCR on the 5' RACE reads; one entry per CDR3 protein. This sample has 920,000 or so distinct CDR3 sequences, with 45% found just once. The sequenced material came from blood. The source of these receptors is a woman in her sixties or seventies in good health. Each CDR3 is given with its conserved first and last residue. The size entry is marked missing in some rows and otherwise reads once, few, many or a size class.

v_call	j_call	clone_size	cdr3_aa
TRBV15	TRBJ1-5	few	CATSFFSSNQPQHF
TRBV27	TRBJ2-7	many	CASSPDAYEQYF
TRBV18	TRBJ2-7	.	CASSPRTVSSYEQYF
TRBV4-1	TRBJ2-7	.	CASSQDQGYEQYF
TRBV30	TRBJ2-1	.	CAWNKDWSSYNEQFF
TRBV6-5	.	.	CATKLGPYEQYF
TRBV21-1	.	.	CASSKPVTSGETYEQYF
TRBV28	TRBJ2-3	.	CASSFEDRVADTQYF
TRBV27	TRBJ1-6	once	CASNAAGPGSPLHF
TRBV11-3	TRBJ2-1	.	CASSLGDPNEQFF
TRBV20-1	TRBJ2-7	.	CSARSFGTPYEQYF
TRBV12-3/TRBV12-4	TRBJ2-3	.	CASSLHTIAGGGTDTQYF
TRBV9	TRBJ1-1	.	CASSIRPGTPDSNTEAFF
TRBV5-1	TRBJ2-3	.	CASSSGSVPDTQYF
TRBV24-1	TRBJ2-5	few	CATSDLAEQETQYF
TRBV6-1	TRBJ2-1	.	CASVSRTSGKGFF
TRBV9	TRBJ2-3	few	CASSVPRGLTSGGGLDTQYF
TRBV5-1	TRBJ2-1	once	CASSLGGPKGVNEQFF
TRBV27	.	.	CASSTGTGIYEQYF
TRBV12-3/TRBV12-4	TRBJ1-5	.	CASSLGTEPNQPQHF
TRBV29-1	TRBJ2-1	.	CSVLAGVDNEQFF
TRBV3-1	TRBJ2-7	.	CASSQDSPDEQYF
TRBV20-1	TRBJ2-1	.	CSARVQNGNEQFF
TRBV13	TRBJ2-1	.	CASSLGLRGRGNEQFF
TRBV9	TRBJ2-3	.	CASSEGLAGYTQYF
TRBV12-3/TRBV12-4	TRBJ1-1	.	CASNVAGWNTEAFF